The present entry profiles one T cell receptor (beta chain) with its context. One entry per CDR3 protein, called by TCRdb with MiXCR from the RT-PCR reads. The sample has a few hundred thousand distinct CDR3 sequences, around 7.7% seen once. The sample comes from a study of response to subunit inactivated influenza vaccine. The CDR3 covers 14 residues. Germline lookup yields CDR1 DFQATT and CDR2 SNEGSKA (reference sequence). Trimming removed 3 bases from V and 2 bases from J, with 10 bases in between. The specimen comprised PBMCs from blood, sampled around 2 years after vaccination. The sequence was obtained from a man between 50 and 75 years old who received an inactivated influenza vaccine. The genes are TRBV20-1 and TRBJ2-2; the D gene is possibly TRBD1 (6 bases). The CDR3 spells CSASRTANTGELFF. CDR3 nucleotides: TGCAGTGCTAGTAGGACAGCTAACACCGGGGAGCTGTTTTTT.